This T cell receptor beta chain was recovered during a study of blood T cell repertoires in COVID-19. In its sample, this clone was seen once. Generated by immunoSEQ multiplex PCR, the TCRdb table keeps only in-frame clones and is missing some. The sample includes under 350,000 clones, around four fifths of them seen just once. What was sequenced was peripheral blood. The receptor's source is a man aged 55 to 69 who had recovered from COVID-19.

CDR3 protein: CASSHDVVAGANVLTF. The CDR3 DNA reads as TGTGCCAGCAGCCACGATGTAGTAGCTGGGGCCAACGTCCTGACTTTC. J is TRBJ2-6 and V is TRBV6-2 or TRBV6-3, with D unclear. CDR3 length: 16 residues. Trimming removed 6 bases from V and 2 bases from J, with 14 bases in between. Looked up from germline, CDR1 is MNHEY and CDR2 is SVGEGT.